The T cell receptor beta chain described here comes from a study of blood T cell repertoires in COVID-19 (dated by TCRdb to the early 2020s). Study-level background: Collaborator samples came from the United States, Italy and Spain and covered acute and convalescent phases of COVID-19. The prospective study material was composed of cDNA or gDNA derived from T cells, B-cell-depleted T cells, or PBMCs. Subjects who had been exposed to COVID-19, were actively infected with it, or had recovered from it provided the deeply sampled blood TCRbeta repertoires that made up the dataset. The repertoires were made available in a free public database intended to serve as a resource for research on the immune response to SARS-CoV-2. The samples were drawn from two sources: the first 160 participants of the ongoing ImmuneRACE study, and over 1,000 subjects contributed by 6 global collaborators. A de-identified subject ID, COVID-19 status, age in years and sex were almost always included in the sample metadata. Where available, HLA class I and class II types were obtained from metadata supplied by the sample provider rather than from assay-based typing.

The collaborating institutions used their own protocols to collect whole blood in K2EDTA tubes. Collaborator samples were shipped for TCRbeta analysis as frozen whole blood, isolated PBMCs, or DNA extracted from either sample type. As concerns this clone: It has no known antigen specificity. Base-call qualities are not available, and no considerably larger clone is one nucleotide away.

TCRbeta CDR3 regions were amplified from genomic DNA by means of the immunoSEQ Assay, a bias-controlled multiplex PCR. Regarding the original processing steps: The number of nucleated cells in each sample was estimated by amplification of reference gene primers within the assay. To quantify the absolute abundance of each unique TCRbeta CDR3 rearrangement, sequence reads were collapsed and filtered. For each sample, productive Simpson clonality was calculated by taking the square root of Simpson's diversity index across productive rearrangements. TCRdb took this table from immuneACCESS and kept in-frame rearrangements with V and J called. Such tables lack part of the clones; where checked against another copy, unresolved V genes explain under half of the gap, and the rest is unexplained. Clonal size and the V and J genes are those of that table, whereas D and trimming came from the DNA. This sample has 110,000 to 150,000 clones in its table, and roughly 86% of those were observed once. The ten top clones hold 5% to 6% of the sample.

What the study reported, not specific to this receptor: The quantity of clinical and demographic metadata differed by source and by participant and was supplied without curation.

Sequencing was done on a sample of peripheral blood. The source of this sequence is a human donor in a cohort sampled during active COVID-19.

The CDR3 is CASSIAGAGTNTGELFF. The nucleotide sequence reads TGTGCCAGTAGTATAGCAGGGGCAGGGACGAACACCGGGGAGCTGTTTTTT. The sequence is built from TRBV19 and TRBJ2-2, with TRBD1 tentatively as D gene (6 bases match). V was cut back by 1 base and J by 0 bases, leaving a gap of 12 bases between them. Inclusive of the bounding cysteine and phenylalanine, the CDR3 is 17 residues long. Only CDR3 DNA is held: 51 bases, read in frame from base 1. The germline V gene (reference sequence) gives CDR1 as LNHDA and CDR2 as SQIVND.